The subject of this entry is one TCR beta chain. The same CDR3 can be traced to other DNA sequences in this sample. Participants came from some 23 US areas, aged about 18 to 89 years. Germline V CDR1 and CDR2: SGHRS, YFSETQ. Germline trimming cut 0 bases from V and 3 bases from J; bases unmatched to any gene: 4. The length of the CDR3 is 15 residues. How the authors handled the data: Amplification from reference gene primers served as the basis for estimated nucleated cell counts. This table comes from immunoSEQ multiplex PCR, and its TCRdb copy is limited to in-frame clones, with some not included. That table is the source of V, J and clone size, and D and trimming were worked out from the DNA. The sample has about 330,000 clones, approximately 88% seen once. This entry belongs to a study of blood T cell repertoires in COVID-19.

The chain joins TRBV5-1 to TRBJ2-5; 8 bases map to TRBD1. Input material: PBMCs or T cells enriched from blood (not recorded which). The clonotype was recovered from a man aged 30 to 39 who had recovered from COVID-19. The CDR3 protein is CASSLGGTGEETQYF. In DNA form, the CDR3 reads TGCGCCAGCAGCTTGGGGGGGACAGGCGAAGAGACCCAGTACTTC.